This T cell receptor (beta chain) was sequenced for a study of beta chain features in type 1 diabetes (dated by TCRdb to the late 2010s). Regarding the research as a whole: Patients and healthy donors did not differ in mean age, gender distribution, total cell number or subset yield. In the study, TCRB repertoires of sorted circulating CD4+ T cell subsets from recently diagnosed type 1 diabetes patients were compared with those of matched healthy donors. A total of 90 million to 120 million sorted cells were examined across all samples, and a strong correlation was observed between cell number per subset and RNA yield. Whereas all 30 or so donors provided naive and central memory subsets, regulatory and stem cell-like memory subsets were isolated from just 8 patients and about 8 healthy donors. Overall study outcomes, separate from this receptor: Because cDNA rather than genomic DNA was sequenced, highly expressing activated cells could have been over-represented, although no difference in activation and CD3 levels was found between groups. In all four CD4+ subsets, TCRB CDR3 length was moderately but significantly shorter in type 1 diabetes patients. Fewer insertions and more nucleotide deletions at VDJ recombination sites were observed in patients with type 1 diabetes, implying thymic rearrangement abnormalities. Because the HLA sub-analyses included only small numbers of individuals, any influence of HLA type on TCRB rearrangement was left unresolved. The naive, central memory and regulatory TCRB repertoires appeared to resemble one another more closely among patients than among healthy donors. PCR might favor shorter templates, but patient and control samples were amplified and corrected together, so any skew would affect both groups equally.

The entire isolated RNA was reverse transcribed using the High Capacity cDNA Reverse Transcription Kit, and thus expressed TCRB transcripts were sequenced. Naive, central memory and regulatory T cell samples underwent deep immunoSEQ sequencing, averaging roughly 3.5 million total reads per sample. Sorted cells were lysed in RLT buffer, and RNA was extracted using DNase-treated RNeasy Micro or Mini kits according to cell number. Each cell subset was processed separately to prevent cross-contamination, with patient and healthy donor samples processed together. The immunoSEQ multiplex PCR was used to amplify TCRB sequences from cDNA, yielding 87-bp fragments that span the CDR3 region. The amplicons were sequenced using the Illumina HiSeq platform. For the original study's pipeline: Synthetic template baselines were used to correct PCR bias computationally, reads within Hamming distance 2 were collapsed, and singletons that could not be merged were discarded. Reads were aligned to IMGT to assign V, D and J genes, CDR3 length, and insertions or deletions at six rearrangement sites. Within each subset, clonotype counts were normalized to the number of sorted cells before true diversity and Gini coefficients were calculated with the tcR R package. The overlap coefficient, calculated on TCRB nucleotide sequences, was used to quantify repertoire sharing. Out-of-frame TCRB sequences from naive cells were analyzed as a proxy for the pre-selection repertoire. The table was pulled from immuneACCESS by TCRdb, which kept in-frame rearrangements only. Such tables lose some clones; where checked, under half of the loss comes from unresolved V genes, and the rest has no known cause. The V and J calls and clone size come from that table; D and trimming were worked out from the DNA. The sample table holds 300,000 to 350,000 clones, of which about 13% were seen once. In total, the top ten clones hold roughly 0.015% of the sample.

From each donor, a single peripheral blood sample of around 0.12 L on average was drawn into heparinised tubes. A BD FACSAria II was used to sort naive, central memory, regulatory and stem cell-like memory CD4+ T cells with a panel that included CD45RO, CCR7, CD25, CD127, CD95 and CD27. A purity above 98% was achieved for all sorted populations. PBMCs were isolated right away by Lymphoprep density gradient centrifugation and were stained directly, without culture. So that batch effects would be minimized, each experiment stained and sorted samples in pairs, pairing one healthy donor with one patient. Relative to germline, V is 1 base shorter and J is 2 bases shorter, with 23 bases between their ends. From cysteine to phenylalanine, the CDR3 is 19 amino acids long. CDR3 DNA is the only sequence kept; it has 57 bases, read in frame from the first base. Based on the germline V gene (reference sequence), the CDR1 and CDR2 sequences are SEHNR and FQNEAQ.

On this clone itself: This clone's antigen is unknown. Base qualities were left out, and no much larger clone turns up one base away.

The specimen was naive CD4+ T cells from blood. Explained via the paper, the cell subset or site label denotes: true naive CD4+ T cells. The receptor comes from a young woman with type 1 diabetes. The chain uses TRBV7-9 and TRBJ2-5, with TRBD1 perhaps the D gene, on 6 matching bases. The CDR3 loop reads CASSLGLTGGPPTQETQYF. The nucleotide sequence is TGTGCCAGCAGCTTAGGACTGACAGGCGGGCCCCCCACTCAAGAGACCCAGTACTTC.